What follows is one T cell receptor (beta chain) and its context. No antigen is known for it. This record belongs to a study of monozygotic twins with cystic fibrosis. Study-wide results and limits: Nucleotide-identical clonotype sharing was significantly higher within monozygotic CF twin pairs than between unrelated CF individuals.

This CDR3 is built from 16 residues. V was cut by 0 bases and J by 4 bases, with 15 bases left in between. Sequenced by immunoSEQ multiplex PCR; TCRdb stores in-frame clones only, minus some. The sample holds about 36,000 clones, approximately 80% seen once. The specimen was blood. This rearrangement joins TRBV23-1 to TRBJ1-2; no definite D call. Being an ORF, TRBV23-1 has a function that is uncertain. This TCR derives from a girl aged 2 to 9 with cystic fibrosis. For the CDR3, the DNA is TGCGCCAGCAGTCAATCCACCTGGTTGGAGGGCTATGGCTACACCTTC. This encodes CASSQSTWLEGYGYTF.